This T cell receptor beta chain was documented in a study of tumor-infiltrating lymphocytes in primary liver carcinoma. Overall study: These patients were men and women whose ages were 30 to 69 years.

The CDR3 consists of 21 residues. Germline V gene data show CDR1 as MGHRA and CDR2 as YSYEKL. Study outcomes and limitations: Tumors reached a significantly greater top-250-clone fraction than blood did (p = 0.039).

Co-extraction of both nucleic acids (RNA and DNA) used 20-30 mg of unsorted bulk tissue. Viable tumor cells exceeded 75% in all tumor samples. A primer matching the constant region was used to make TCR beta cDNA from 500 to 600 ng of total RNA. Libraries of TCR beta came from three nested multiplex PCR rounds with slightly modified ARM-PCR. Both of the initial two PCR rounds ran for roughly 10 cycles and employed TRBV1-TRBV30 forward primers alongside a C-beta reverse primer. TCRdb re-called the multiplex PCR reads through MiXCR, storing one row per CDR3 protein. The sample holds 150,000 to 200,000 distinct CDR3 sequences, about 85% seen once. For this clonotype: Its antigen is unknown. The conserved closing phenylalanine or tryptophan is absent in this CDR3, likely reflecting a read error.

Sequenced input: tumor tissue from primary liver carcinoma. This TCR came from a man between 40 and 49 years old with primary liver carcinoma and hepatitis B virus infection. The rearrangement links TRBV4-1 to TRBJ2-2; TRBD2 matches 13 bases. The CDR3 sequence is CANSQDFAGLAGARGAGELFS. In DNA form, the CDR3 reads TGCGCCAACAGCCAAGATTTCGCAGGACTAGCGGGAGCCCGGGGGGCCGGGGAACTGTTTTCT.